This T cell receptor beta chain was sequenced for a study of T cell repertoires in cytomegalovirus infection (dated by TCRdb to the late 2010s). For the study in its entirety: Because public TCR beta signatures pointed to carriage of CMV infection together with the matching HLA type, the HLA type of each donor mattered for the analysis.

Sequencing instrument: Illumina HiSeq 1500. The public reads were reprocessed in TCRdb via fastp at Q25 and MiXCR, keeping in-frame beta chains. Identical CDR3 protein sequences are pooled into one entry, listed with their most common genes and DNA. Counted in this sample were roughly 60,000 distinct CDR3 sequences; approximately 36% of them appeared once. The ten largest clones represent just under 70% of the sample. Here V drops 1 base and J drops 1 base, and the junction holds 10 bases not matched to any gene. The CDR3 has 19 amino acids, counting the end cysteine and phenylalanine. Only CDR3 DNA is held: 57 bases, read in frame from base 1. Broad study findings and their caveats: Cumulative frequency of public TCR beta family members discriminated carriers of CMV infection plus the relevant HLA type in this cohort and an independent approximately 370-donor cohort. The ex vivo response was dominated by HLA-C-restricted CMV-specific TCR beta clonotypes, and the single most frequent clonotype in two of eight donors was supplied by these HLA-C-restricted clonotypes.

Only a few counts were recorded for this clonotype. This clone's antigen is unknown. Per-base qualities were not stored, and no clone one base away is much larger. The sequence links TRBV12-3 or TRBV12-4 to TRBJ2-1; 10 central bases correspond to TRBD2. This clonotype originated in a human donor in good health (CMV status not recorded). Some clones in this sample may be carry-over from other donors' samples. Sequencing was carried out using PBMCs, sequenced either directly or after in vitro stimulation (not recorded which). The encoded CDR3 is CASSLGEGAGGPSYNEQFF. In nucleotides, the sequence is TGTGCCAGCAGTTTAGGGGAGGGAGCGGGAGGGCCTTCCTACAATGAGCAGTTCTTC.